Reported below is one T cell receptor beta chain. The data derive from a study of T cell responses to AZD1222 COVID-19 vaccine. The assay was immunoSEQ multiplex PCR, and TCRdb's table has in-frame clones only and misses some. The sample yields over 100,000 clones, approximately 90% seen once. In germline, CDR1 is SGHTA, CDR2 FQGNSA. V shed 3 bases and J shed 4 bases, with 12 bases lying between them. This CDR3 has 15 amino acids. The origin of this receptor is an adult in good health. The sequencing here drew on peripheral blood, taken on day 0 of AZD1222 vaccination. J is TRBJ2-2 and V is TRBV7-2, with D possibly being TRBD1 or TRBD2 (5 bases each). DNA of the CDR3: TGTGCCAGCAGCTTGGGGGTTGGAGGCACCGGGGAGCTGTTTTTT. This translates into CASSLGVGGTGELFF. Looking up the rest from reference TRBV7-2 and TRBJ2-2 gives the full variable domain: GAGVSQSPSNKVTEKGKDVELRCDPISGHTALYWYRQSLGQGLEFLIYFQGNSAPDKSGLPSDRFSAERTGGSVSTLTIQRTQQEDSAVYLCASSLGVGGTGELFFGEGSRLTVL.